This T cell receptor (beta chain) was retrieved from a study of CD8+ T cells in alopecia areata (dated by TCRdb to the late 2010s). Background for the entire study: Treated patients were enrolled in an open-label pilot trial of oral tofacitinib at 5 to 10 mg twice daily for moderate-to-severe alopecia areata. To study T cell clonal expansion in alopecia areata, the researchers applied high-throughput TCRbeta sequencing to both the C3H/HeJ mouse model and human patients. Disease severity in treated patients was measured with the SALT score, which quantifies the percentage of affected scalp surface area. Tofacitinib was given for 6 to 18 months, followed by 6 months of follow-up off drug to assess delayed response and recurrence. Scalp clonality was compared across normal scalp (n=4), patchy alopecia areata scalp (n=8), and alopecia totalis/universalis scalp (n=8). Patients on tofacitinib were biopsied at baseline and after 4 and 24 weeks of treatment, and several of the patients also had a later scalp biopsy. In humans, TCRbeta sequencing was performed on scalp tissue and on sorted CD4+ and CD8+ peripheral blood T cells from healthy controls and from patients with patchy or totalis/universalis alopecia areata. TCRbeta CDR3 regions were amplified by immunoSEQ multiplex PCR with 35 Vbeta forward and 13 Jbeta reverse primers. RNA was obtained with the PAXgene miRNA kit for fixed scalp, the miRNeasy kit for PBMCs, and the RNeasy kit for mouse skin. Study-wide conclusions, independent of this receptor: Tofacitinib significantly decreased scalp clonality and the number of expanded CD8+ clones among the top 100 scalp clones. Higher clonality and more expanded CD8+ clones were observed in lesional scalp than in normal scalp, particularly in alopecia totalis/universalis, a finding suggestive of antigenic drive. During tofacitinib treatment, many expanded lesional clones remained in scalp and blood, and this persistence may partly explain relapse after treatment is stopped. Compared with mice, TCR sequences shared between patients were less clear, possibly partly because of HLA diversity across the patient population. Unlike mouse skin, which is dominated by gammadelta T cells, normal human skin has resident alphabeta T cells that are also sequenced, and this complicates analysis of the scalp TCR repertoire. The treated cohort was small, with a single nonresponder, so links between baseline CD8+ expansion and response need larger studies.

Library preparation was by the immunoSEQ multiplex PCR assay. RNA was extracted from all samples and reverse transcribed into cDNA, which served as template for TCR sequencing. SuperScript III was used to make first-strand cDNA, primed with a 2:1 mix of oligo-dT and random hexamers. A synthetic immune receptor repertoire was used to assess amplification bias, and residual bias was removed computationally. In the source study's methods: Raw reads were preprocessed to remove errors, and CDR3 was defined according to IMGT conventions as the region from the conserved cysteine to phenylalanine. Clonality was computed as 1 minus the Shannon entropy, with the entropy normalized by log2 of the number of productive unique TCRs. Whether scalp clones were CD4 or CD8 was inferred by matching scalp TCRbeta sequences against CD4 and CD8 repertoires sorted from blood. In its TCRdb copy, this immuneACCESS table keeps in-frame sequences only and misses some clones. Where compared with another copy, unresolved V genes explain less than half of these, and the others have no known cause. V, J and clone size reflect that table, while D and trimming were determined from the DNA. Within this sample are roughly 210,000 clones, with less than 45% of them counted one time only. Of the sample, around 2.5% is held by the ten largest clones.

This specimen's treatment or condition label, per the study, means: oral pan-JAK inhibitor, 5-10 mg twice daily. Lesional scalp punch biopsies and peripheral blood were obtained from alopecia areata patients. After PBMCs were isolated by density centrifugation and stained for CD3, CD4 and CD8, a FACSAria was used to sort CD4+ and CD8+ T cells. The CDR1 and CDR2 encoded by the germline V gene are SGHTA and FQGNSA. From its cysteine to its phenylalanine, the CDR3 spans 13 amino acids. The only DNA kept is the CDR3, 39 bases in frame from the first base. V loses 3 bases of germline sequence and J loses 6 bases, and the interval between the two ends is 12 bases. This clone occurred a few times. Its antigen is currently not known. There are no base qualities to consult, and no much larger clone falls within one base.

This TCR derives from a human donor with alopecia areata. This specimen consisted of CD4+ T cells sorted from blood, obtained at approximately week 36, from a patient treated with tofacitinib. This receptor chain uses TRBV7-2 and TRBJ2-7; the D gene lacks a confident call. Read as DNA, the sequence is TGTGCCAGCAGCTTTTTTTTTGTAGGCGAGCAGTACTTC. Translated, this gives CASSFFFVGEQYF.